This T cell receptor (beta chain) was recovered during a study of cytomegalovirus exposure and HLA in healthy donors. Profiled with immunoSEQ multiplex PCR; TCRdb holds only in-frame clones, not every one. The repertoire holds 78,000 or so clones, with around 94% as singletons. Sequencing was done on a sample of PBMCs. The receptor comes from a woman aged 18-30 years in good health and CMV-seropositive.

DNA for the CDR3: TGTGCCACCAGCCGCCGAGGTCGGGGGAACACTGAAGCTTTCTTT. This sequence encodes CATSRRGRGNTEAFF. The V gene is TRBV15, the J gene TRBJ1-1; D uncertain. V was shortened by 5 bases and J by 1 base, with 14 bases between the two germline ends. The CDR3 length is 15 residues. Germline CDR1 and CDR2: LNHNV and YYDKDF (reference sequence).